Given below is one TCR beta chain in context. This sample is part of a study of T cell changes during pregnancy in multiple sclerosis. CDR3 length equals 12 residues. Trimming shortened V by 6 bases and J by 6 bases, and 11 bases separated the two germline ends. CDR1 is MGHDK and CDR2 is SYGVNS in the germline V gene. TCRdb's copy holds only in-frame clones and misses some; the assay was immunoSEQ multiplex PCR. The sample has 15,000 to 20,000 clones; 70% to 90% are singletons. This TCR was sampled from a female donor in good health, enrolled as a control in a pregnancy study. The specimen comprised CD8+ T cells from peripheral blood mononuclear cells, sampled in the third trimester of pregnancy. The chain links TRBV25-1 to TRBJ1-1; tentative D call: TRBD1 (6 bases). In DNA, the CDR3 is TGTGCCAGCAGGACAGGAGTCGCTGAAGCTTTCTTT. This encodes CASRTGVAEAFF.